Listed below are T cell receptor beta chains from one sample, sequenced in a study of beta chain features in type 1 diabetes. Assay: immunoSEQ multiplex PCR; the TCRdb copy retains only in-frame clones and omits some. Here the sample spans around 280,000 clones, about 8% being singletons. Source material: central memory CD4+ T cells from blood. These receptors all stem from a woman between 18 and 30 years old in good health. Each CDR3 is given with its conserved first and last residue. A D gene is named only where the DNA matches it firmly. The size entry is marked missing in some rows and otherwise reads once, few, many or a size class.

cdr3_aa: CASSSNRGLRETQYF
cdr3_nt: TGTGCCAGCAGCTCAAACAGGGGGCTGAGGGAGACCCAGTACTTC
j_call: TRBJ2-5
clone_size: few
d_call: TRBD1
v_call: TRBV27

cdr3_aa: CASSLRGSSYNEQFF
cdr3_nt: TGTGCCAGCAGCTTAAGGGGGAGCTCCTACAATGAGCAGTTCTTC
j_call: TRBJ2-1
clone_size: many
d_call: -
v_call: TRBV7-3

cdr3_aa: CASSEIGTSGHLAYF
cdr3_nt: TGTGCCAGCAGTGAAATTGGAACTAGCGGACATCTTGCGTATTTT
j_call: TRBJ2-3
clone_size: -
d_call: TRBD2
v_call: TRBV10-3

cdr3_aa: CASRDRGRDTEAFF
cdr3_nt: TGTGCCAGCAGAGACAGGGGGCGCGACACTGAAGCTTTCTTT
j_call: TRBJ1-1
clone_size: -
d_call: TRBD1
v_call: TRBV6-6

cdr3_aa: CASSPQEAAEAFF
cdr3_nt: TGTGCCAGCAGCCCCCAGGAAGCGGCTGAAGCTTTCTTT
j_call: TRBJ1-1
clone_size: -
d_call: -
v_call: TRBV7-2

cdr3_aa: CTSSQVCRISHQPQHF
cdr3_nt: TGCACCAGCAGCCAAGTCTGTCGCATCTCACATCAGCCCCAGCATTTT
j_call: TRBJ1-5
clone_size: -
d_call: -
v_call: TRBV1

cdr3_aa: CASSAGGWSYNEQFF
cdr3_nt: TGTGCCAGCAGCGCAGGGGGATGGTCCTACAATGAGCAGTTCTTC
j_call: TRBJ2-1
clone_size: -
d_call: TRBD1
v_call: TRBV9

cdr3_aa: CASSLDSNTEAFF
cdr3_nt: TGCGCCAGCAGCTTGGACAGCAACACTGAAGCTTTCTTT
j_call: TRBJ1-1
clone_size: many
d_call: -
v_call: TRBV5-1

cdr3_aa: CASSPGEKLFF
cdr3_nt: TGTGCCAGCAGCCCCGGGGAAAAACTGTTTTTT
j_call: TRBJ1-4
clone_size: few
d_call: -
v_call: TRBV7-9

cdr3_aa: CARGGRNDEAFF
cdr3_nt: TGTGCCCGCGGAGGGAGAAATGATGAAGCTTTCTTT
j_call: TRBJ1-1
clone_size: many
d_call: -
v_call: TRBV30

cdr3_aa: CASTKSRANQAYNEQFF
cdr3_nt: TGTGCCAGCACCAAAAGTCGGGCCAACCAAGCATACAATGAGCAGTTCTTC
j_call: TRBJ2-1
clone_size: -
d_call: -
v_call: TRBV7-2

cdr3_aa: CATSRVTGTGNQPQHF
cdr3_nt: TGTGCCACCAGCAGAGTGACCGGGACAGGCAATCAGCCCCAGCATTTT
j_call: TRBJ1-5
clone_size: few
d_call: TRBD1
v_call: TRBV15

cdr3_aa: CASSLTNLAGGYNEQFF
cdr3_nt: TGTGCCAGCAGCTTAACCAATTTAGCGGGAGGGTACAATGAGCAGTTCTTC
j_call: TRBJ2-1
clone_size: many
d_call: TRBD2
v_call: TRBV7-2

cdr3_aa: CASSDGLAGAGARDTQYF
cdr3_nt: TGTGCCAGCAGCGACGGACTAGCGGGGGCTGGTGCGCGAGATACGCAGTATTTT
j_call: TRBJ2-3
clone_size: few
d_call: TRBD2
v_call: TRBV9

cdr3_aa: CASSKSGGLGELFF
cdr3_nt: TGTGCCAGCAGTAAATCGGGGGGCTTAGGGGAGCTGTTTTTT
j_call: TRBJ2-2
clone_size: -
d_call: -
v_call: TRBV28

cdr3_aa: CASSALGREGDYGYTF
cdr3_nt: TGTGCCAGTAGTGCCCTCGGACGGGAGGGGGACTATGGCTACACCTTC
j_call: TRBJ1-2
clone_size: -
d_call: -
v_call: TRBV19

cdr3_aa: CASSIGRAQETQYF
cdr3_nt: TGTGCCAGTAGTATCGGGAGGGCCCAAGAGACCCAGTACTTC
j_call: TRBJ2-5
clone_size: -
d_call: TRBD2
v_call: TRBV19

cdr3_aa: CASSEVGQGAKMQPQHF
cdr3_nt: TGTGCCAGCAGTGAAGTCGGACAGGGGGCGAAAATGCAGCCCCAGCATTTT
j_call: TRBJ1-5
clone_size: many
d_call: TRBD1
v_call: TRBV2

cdr3_aa: CASTPGRAYNEQFF
cdr3_nt: TGTGCCAGCACCCCAGGGCGGGCCTACAATGAGCAGTTCTTC
j_call: TRBJ2-1
clone_size: few
d_call: -
v_call: TRBV7-8

cdr3_aa: CASSPRDSDTQYF
cdr3_nt: TGTGCCAGCTCACCTCGGGATTCCGATACGCAGTATTTT
j_call: TRBJ2-3
clone_size: -
d_call: -
v_call: TRBV18

cdr3_aa: CASSLEVGGELFF
cdr3_nt: TGTGCCAGCAGCTTAGAAGTGGGCGGGGAGCTGTTTTTT
j_call: TRBJ2-2
clone_size: few
d_call: -
v_call: TRBV7-2

cdr3_aa: CASSQVTVGNTEAFF
cdr3_nt: TGCGCCAGCAGCCAAGTGACTGTAGGGAACACTGAAGCTTTCTTT
j_call: TRBJ1-1
clone_size: few
d_call: -
v_call: TRBV4-1

cdr3_aa: CASSVSTSTEAFF
cdr3_nt: TGTGCCAGCAGTGTTTCAACAAGTACTGAAGCTTTCTTT
j_call: TRBJ1-1
clone_size: -
d_call: -
v_call: TRBV2

cdr3_aa: CASSQDKGVTAPLHF
cdr3_nt: TGTGCCAGCAGCCAAGACAAAGGGGTTACGGCACCCCTCCACTTT
j_call: TRBJ1-6
clone_size: few
d_call: -
v_call: TRBV4-2